The rows below give T cell receptor beta chains drawn from one sample of a study of T cells in Graves' hyperthyroidism and ophthalmopathy. TCRdb ran MiXCR on the multiplex PCR reads and lists one entry per CDR3 protein. This table has hundreds of thousands of distinct CDR3 sequences, more than 30% appearing once. The sequenced material came from blood. The receptors stem from a man aged 18 to 29 with Graves' hyperthyroidism. CDR3s include the opening cysteine and the closing phenylalanine or tryptophan. Each record gives: CDR3 DNA, CDR3 protein, V gene, clone size, J gene, D gene. A D gene is named only where the DNA matches it firmly. Clone size is given for some rows only: seen once, a few or many times, or a class if the clone is expanded.

TGTGCCACCAGCACCGGGACAGGGTCTGGGGCCAACGTCCTGACTTTC	CATSTGTGSGANVLTF	TRBV15	NA	TRBJ2-6	TRBD1
TGTGCCAGCAAGTGGAGTCCCACCGGGGAGCTGTTTTTT	CASKWSPTGELFF	TRBV2	many	TRBJ2-2	NA
TGCAGCGTTCGCCAGGGCCCTGAAGCTTTCTTT	CSVRQGPEAFF	TRBV29-1	many	TRBJ1-1	NA
TGCGCCAGCGCGTCCGGGACAGGTACCTACGAGCAGTACTTC	CASASGTGTYEQYF	TRBV10-2	few	TRBJ2-7	TRBD1
TGTGCCAGCAGCCCGTACGGACAGGGGACGTTGTACGAGACCCAGTACTTC	CASSPYGQGTLYETQYF	TRBV7-9	many	TRBJ2-5	TRBD1
TGTGCCAGCTGCCCGGGAGGTTCCGGGGAGCTGTTTTTT	CASCPGGSGELFF	TRBV7-6	many	TRBJ2-2	TRBD2
TGTGCCAGCAGCTTCCGGGCAGGGGAAGGCAATCAGCCCCAGCATTTT	CASSFRAGEGNQPQHF	TRBV2	few	TRBJ1-5	NA
TGTGCCAGCAGCACAGCTCTGGGAAATTCACCCCTCCACTTT	CASSTALGNSPLHF	TRBV7-2	NA	TRBJ1-6	NA
TGTGCCAGCAGCTCCACGACAGGGGGCAGGGAGCAGTACTTC	CASSSTTGGREQYF	TRBV11-2	NA	TRBJ2-7	TRBD1
TGTGCCAGCAGTCCCCCGGGACAGGGCAAATCACCCCTCCACTTT	CASSPPGQGKSPLHF	TRBV12-3/TRBV12-4	few	TRBJ1-6	TRBD1
TGTGCCAGCAGCGCCCTATCGGCGGCGGCCCACTATGGCTACACCTTC	CASSALSAAAHYGYTF	TRBV7-9	NA	TRBJ1-2	NA
TGTGCCAGCAGCTTAGCTGATCGGGGTCGCTCCTATAATTCACCCCTCCACTTT	CASSLADRGRSYNSPLHF	TRBV7-2	NA	TRBJ1-6	NA
TGTGCCAGCAGCGTGGACCGTGGTACCACCGGGGAGCTGTTTTTT	CASSVDRGTTGELFF	TRBV9	NA	TRBJ2-2	NA
TGTGCCAGCAGCGTTAATTACGAAGCTTTCTTT	CASSVNYEAFF	TRBV7-9	many	TRBJ1-1	NA
TGTGCCAGCAGTGACCCTTGGACAGGGAACACCGGGGAGCTGTTTTTT	CASSDPWTGNTGELFF	TRBV2	NA	TRBJ2-2	TRBD1
TGTGCCAGCAGTTTCCGTTCAGCGGGAGTTCCCTCCTACGAGCAGTACTTC	CASSFRSAGVPSYEQYF	TRBV12-3/TRBV12-4	NA	TRBJ2-7	TRBD2
TGTGCCAGCAGCTTAGATTCGGGGGGGCGGGAGACCCAGTACTTC	CASSLDSGGRETQYF	TRBV7-8	few	TRBJ2-5	TRBD2
TGTGCCAGCAGCTCCCGGGACAGGGTTGACGAGCAGTACTTC	CASSSRDRVDEQYF	TRBV5-4	many	TRBJ2-7	TRBD1
TGTGCCATCAGATACCGGGGCGACTACGAGCAGTACTTC	CAIRYRGDYEQYF	TRBV10-3	NA	TRBJ2-7	NA
TGTGCCATTGCTGTGGTGAGGGAGACCCAGTACTTC	CAIAVVRETQYF	TRBV10-3	NA	TRBJ2-5	NA
TGTGCCAGCAGCGAAGAGAGACAGCCCTACGAGCAGTACTTC	CASSEERQPYEQYF	TRBV7-2	few	TRBJ2-7	NA
TGCAGTGCTAGAGACACAAGGGGAGCCTACGAGCAGTACTTC	CSARDTRGAYEQYF	TRBV20-1	NA	TRBJ2-7	NA
TGCGCCAGCAGCTTGGAGGCAGTGGGTTCAGGAAACACCATATATTTT	CASSLEAVGSGNTIYF	TRBV5-1	NA	TRBJ1-3	NA
TGTGCCAGCAGTCGTATGGGAGAGAAAACTGAAGCTTTCTTT	CASSRMGEKTEAFF	TRBV25-1	many	TRBJ1-1	NA
TGTGCCAGCAGCTTAGGACGGACCACCGGTACGCAGTATTTT	CASSLGRTTGTQYF	TRBV25-1	few	TRBJ2-3	NA
TGTGCCAGCAGCCAGCGGGGACTAGCGGAACCCTACGAGCAGTACTTC	CASSQRGLAEPYEQYF	TRBV24-1	NA	TRBJ2-7	TRBD2
TGTGCCAGCAGTTTCAGCGGGCCGCGGGCCCAGCATTTT	CASSFSGPRAQHF	TRBV12-3/TRBV12-4	NA	TRBJ1-5	NA
TGTGCCAGTAGCCACCTCGGCGGGGGGGCTTCTAGGGAGCAGTACTTC	CASSHLGGGASREQYF	TRBV19	NA	TRBJ2-7	TRBD2
TGTGCCAGCAGGGACACGGACAGGGGAAACTACGAGCAGTACTTC	CASRDTDRGNYEQYF	TRBV25-1	once	TRBJ2-7	TRBD1
TGTGCCAGCAGCTTATTAGCAGGGATGTACTCTGGAAACACCATATATTTT	CASSLLAGMYSGNTIYF	TRBV7-2	NA	TRBJ1-3	NA
TGTGCCACCAGCAGCGAGGGAATAGGGTACGAGCAGTACTTC	CATSSEGIGYEQYF	TRBV15	few	TRBJ2-7	NA
TGTGCCAGCCATCAGTCCGGGCGCGACGAGCAGTACTTC	CASHQSGRDEQYF	TRBV9	NA	TRBJ2-7	NA
TGTGCCAGCAGCTTCAGGGAAACCGAGAAACTGTTTTTT	CASSFRETEKLFF	TRBV7-9	many	TRBJ1-4	NA
TGCGCCAGCAGTGCCTCATCTATTGCCGGGGAGCTGTTTTTT	CASSASSIAGELFF	TRBV10-1	many	TRBJ2-2	NA
TGTGCCAGCAGCCTCGGACAGCCCTATTCACCCCTCCACTTT	CASSLGQPYSPLHF	TRBV14	many	TRBJ1-6	NA
TGTGCCACCAGCCCTACTAGCGATGTCGGGGAGCTGTTTTTT	CATSPTSDVGELFF	TRBV24-1	many	TRBJ2-2	TRBD2
TGTGCCAGTAGTAGCCCGCGGGGGGCCGAAGAGACCCAGTACTTC	CASSSPRGAEETQYF	TRBV19	few	TRBJ2-5	TRBD2
TGCGCCAGCAGCCAAGTGGGCAGGCCGGCCGGGGAGCTGTTTTTT	CASSQVGRPAGELFF	TRBV4-1	NA	TRBJ2-2	NA
TGTGCCAGCAGTTTTCAACGGGGAACTGAAGCTTTCTTT	CASSFQRGTEAFF	TRBV7-3	once	TRBJ1-1	NA
TGTGCCAGCAGTCCACAGGGGGCAGGGCAGCCCCAGCATTTT	CASSPQGAGQPQHF	TRBV2	many	TRBJ1-5	TRBD1
TGTGCCAGCAGCCAACCGGGACAGGGCAATCAGCCCCAGCATTTT	CASSQPGQGNQPQHF	TRBV7-2	many	TRBJ1-5	TRBD1